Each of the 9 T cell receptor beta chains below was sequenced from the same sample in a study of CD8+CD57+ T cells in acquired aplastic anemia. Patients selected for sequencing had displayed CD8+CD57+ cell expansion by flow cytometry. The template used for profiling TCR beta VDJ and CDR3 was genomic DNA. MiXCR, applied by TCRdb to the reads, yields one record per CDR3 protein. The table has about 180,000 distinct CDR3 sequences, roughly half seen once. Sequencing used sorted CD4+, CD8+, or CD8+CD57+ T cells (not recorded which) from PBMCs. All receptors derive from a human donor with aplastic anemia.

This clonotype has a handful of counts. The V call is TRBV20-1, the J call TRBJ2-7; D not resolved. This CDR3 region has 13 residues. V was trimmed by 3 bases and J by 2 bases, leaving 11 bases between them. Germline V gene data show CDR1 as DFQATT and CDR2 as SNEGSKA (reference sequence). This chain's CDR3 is CSASQSLPYEQYF. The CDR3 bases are TGCAGTGCTAGCCAGTCTCTCCCCTACGAGCAGTACTTC.

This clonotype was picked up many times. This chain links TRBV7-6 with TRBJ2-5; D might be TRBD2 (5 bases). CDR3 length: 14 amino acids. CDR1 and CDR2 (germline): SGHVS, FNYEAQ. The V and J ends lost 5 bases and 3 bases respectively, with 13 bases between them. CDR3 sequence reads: CASSRILEEETQYF. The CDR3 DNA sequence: TGTGCCAGCAGCAGGATCCTGGAGGAAGAGACCCAGTACTTC.

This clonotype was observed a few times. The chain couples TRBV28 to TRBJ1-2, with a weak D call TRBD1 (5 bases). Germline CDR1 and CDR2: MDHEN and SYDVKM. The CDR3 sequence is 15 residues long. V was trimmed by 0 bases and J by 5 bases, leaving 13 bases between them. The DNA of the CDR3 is TGTGCCAGCAGTTTATGGGGAGGGGCGGCGTATGGCTACACCTTC. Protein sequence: CASSLWGGAAYGYTF.

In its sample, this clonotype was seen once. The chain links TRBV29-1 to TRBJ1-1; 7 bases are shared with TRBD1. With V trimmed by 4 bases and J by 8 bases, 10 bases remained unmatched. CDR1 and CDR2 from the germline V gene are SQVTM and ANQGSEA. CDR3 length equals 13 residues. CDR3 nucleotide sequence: TGCAGCGTTGGGGAGGGGGCATCGGTCGAAGCTTTCTTT. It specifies CSVGEGASVEAFF. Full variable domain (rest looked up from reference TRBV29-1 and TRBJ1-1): SAVISQKPSRDICQRGTSLTIQCQVDSQVTMMFWYRQQPGQSLTLIATANQGSEATYESGFVIDKFPISRPNLTFSTLTVSNMSPEDSSIYLCSVGEGASVEAFFGQGTRLTVV.

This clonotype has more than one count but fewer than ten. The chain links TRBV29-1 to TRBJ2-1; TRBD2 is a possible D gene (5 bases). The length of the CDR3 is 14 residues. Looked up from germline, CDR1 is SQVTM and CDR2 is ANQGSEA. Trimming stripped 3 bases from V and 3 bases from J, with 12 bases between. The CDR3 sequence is CSVESSRYYNEQFF. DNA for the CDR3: TGCAGCGTTGAGTCTAGCCGCTACTACAATGAGCAGTTCTTC.

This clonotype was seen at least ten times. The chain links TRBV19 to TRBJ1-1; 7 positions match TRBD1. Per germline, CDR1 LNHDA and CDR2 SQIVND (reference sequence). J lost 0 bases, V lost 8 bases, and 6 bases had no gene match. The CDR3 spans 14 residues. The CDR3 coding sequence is TGTGCCAGTCGGGGGACAGCTATGAACACTGAAGCTTTCTTT. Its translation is CASRGTAMNTEAFF.

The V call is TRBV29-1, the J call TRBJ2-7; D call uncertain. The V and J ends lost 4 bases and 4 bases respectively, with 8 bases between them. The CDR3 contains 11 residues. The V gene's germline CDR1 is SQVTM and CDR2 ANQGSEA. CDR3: CSVVTGYEQYF. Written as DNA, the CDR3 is TGCAGCGTTGTAACGGGTTACGAGCAGTACTTC.

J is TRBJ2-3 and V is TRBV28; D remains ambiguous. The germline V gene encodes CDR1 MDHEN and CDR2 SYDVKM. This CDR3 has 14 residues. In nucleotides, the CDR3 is TGTGTCATCCAAACGGACCGCAGCACAGATACGCAGTATTTT. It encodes CVIQTDRSTDTQYF. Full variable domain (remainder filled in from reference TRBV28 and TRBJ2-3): DVKVTQSSRYLVKRTGEKVFLECVQDMDHENMFWYRQDPGLGLRLIYFSYDVKMKEKGDIPEGYSVSREKKERFSLILESASTNQTSMYLCVIQTDRSTDTQYFGPGTRLTVL.

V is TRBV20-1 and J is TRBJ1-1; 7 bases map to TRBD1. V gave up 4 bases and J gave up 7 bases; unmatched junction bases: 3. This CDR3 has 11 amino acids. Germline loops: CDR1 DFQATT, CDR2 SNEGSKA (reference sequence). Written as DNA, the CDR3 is TGCAGTGCTAAGGGACAGAATGAAGCTTTCTTT. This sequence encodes CSAKGQNEAFF.